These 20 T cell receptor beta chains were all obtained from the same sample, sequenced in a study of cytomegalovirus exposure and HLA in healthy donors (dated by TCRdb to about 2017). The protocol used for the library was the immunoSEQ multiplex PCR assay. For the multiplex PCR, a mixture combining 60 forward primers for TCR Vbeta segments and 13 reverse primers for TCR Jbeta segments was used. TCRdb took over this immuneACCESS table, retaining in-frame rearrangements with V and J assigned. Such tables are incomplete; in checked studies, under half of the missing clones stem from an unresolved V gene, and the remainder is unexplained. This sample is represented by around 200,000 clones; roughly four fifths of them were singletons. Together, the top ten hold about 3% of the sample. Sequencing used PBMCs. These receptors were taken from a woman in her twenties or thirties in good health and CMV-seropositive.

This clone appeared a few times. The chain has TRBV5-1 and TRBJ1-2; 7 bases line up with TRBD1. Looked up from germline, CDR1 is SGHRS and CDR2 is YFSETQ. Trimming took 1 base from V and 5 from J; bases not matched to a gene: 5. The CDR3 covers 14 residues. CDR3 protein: CASSLRGPEYGYTF. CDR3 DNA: TGCGCCAGCAGCTTGAGGGGGCCGGAGTATGGCTACACCTTC.

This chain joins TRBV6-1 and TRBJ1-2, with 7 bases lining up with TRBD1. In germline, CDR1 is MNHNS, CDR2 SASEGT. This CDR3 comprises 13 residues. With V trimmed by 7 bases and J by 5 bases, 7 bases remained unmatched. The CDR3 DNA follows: TGTGCCAGCACCCAGGGCAGGGGGTATGGCTACACCTTC. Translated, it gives CASTQGRGYGYTF.

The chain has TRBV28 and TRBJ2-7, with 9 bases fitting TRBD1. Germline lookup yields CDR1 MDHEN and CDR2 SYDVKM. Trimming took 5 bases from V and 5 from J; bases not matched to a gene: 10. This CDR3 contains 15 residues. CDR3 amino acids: CASSGGTGSKDEQYF. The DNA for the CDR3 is TGTGCCAGCAGTGGGGGGACAGGGTCCAAGGACGAGCAGTACTTC.

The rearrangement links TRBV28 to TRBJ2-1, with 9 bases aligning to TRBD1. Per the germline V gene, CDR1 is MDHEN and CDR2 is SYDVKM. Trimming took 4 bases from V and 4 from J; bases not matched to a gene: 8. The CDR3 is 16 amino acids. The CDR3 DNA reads TGTGCCAGCAGTTCTGCGGGACAGGGCGCTTACAATGAGCAGTTCTTC. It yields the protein CASSSAGQGAYNEQFF.

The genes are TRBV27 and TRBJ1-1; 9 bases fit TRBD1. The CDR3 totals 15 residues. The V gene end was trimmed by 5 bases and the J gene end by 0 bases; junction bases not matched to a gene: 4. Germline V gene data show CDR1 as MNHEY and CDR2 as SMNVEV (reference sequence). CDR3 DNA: TGTGCCAGCAGTGCGGGACAGGGTATGAACACTGAAGCTTTCTTT. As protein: CASSAGQGMNTEAFF.

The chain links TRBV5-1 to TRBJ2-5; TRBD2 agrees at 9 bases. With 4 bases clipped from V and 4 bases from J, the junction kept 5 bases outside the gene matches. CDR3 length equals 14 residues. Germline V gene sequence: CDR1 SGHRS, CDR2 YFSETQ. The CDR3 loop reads CASSPYSGRETQYF. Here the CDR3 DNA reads TGCGCCAGCAGCCCCTATAGCGGGAGAGAGACCCAGTACTTC.

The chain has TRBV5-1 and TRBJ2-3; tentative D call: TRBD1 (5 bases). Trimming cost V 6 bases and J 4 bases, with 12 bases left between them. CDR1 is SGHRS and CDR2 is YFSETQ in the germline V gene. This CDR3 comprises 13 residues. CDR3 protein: CASKETDPDTQYF. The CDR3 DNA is TGCGCCAGCAAGGAGACAGATCCAGATACGCAGTATTTT. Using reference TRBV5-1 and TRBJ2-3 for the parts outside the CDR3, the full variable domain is KAGVTQTPRYLIKTRGQQVTLSCSPISGHRSVSWYQQTPGQGLQFLFEYFSETQRNKGNFPGRFSGRQFSNSRSEMNVSTLELGDSALYLCASKETDPDTQYFGPGTRLTVL.

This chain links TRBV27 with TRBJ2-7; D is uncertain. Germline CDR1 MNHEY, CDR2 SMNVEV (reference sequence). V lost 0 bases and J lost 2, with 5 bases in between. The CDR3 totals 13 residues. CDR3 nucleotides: TGTGCCAGCAGTTTATCCGTTACCTACGAGCAGTACTTC. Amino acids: CASSLSVTYEQYF.

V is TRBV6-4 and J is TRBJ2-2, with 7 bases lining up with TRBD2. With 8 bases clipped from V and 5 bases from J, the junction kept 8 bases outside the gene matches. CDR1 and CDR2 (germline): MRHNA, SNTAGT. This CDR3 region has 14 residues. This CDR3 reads CASSFTGGTGELFF. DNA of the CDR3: TGTGCCAGCTCTTTTACCGGGGGGACCGGGGAGCTGTTTTTT.

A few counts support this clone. The CDR3 coding sequence is TGTGCCAGCAGATCGGGGGGGGTCCTCACCTACGAGCAGTACTTC. Protein: CASRSGGVLTYEQYF. The chain combines TRBV6-5 with TRBJ2-7; 8 bases are shared with TRBD2. The V gene end was trimmed by 6 bases and the J gene end by 2 bases; junction bases not matched to a gene: 9. Germline V gene sequence: CDR1 MNHEY, CDR2 SVGAGI. CDR3 size: 15 residues.

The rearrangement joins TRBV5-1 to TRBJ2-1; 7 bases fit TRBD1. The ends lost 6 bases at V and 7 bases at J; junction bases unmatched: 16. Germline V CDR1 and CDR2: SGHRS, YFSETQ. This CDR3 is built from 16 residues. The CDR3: CASTPLTGTSRNEQFF. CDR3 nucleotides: TGCGCCAGCACTCCCCTGACAGGGACAAGTAGGAATGAGCAGTTCTTC.

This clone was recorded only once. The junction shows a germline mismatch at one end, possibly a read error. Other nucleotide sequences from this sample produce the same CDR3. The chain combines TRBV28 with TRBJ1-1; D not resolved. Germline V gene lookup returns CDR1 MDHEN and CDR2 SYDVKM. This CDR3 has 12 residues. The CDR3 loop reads CASSSGNTEAFF. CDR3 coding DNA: TGCGCCAGCAGTTCAGGCAACACTGAAGCTTTCTTT.

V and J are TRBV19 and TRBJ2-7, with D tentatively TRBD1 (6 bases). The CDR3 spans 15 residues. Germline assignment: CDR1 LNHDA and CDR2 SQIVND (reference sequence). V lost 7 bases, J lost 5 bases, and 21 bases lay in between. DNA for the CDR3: TGTGCCAGTATGGGTCCCGTCGCAGGGGTTCACGAGCAGTACTTC. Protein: CASMGPVAGVHEQYF. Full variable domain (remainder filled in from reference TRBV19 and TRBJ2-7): DGGITQSPKYLFRKEGQNVTLSCEQNLNHDAMYWYRQDPGQGLRLIYYSQIVNDFQKGDIAEGYSVSREKKESFPLTVTSAQKNPTAFYLCASMGPVAGVHEQYFGPGTRLTVT.

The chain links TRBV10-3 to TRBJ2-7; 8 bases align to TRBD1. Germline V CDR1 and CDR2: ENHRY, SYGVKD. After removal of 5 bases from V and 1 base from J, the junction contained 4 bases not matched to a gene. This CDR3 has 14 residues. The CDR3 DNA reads TGTGCCATCAGTCGGACAGGGTTTTCCTACGAGCAGTACTTC. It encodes CAISRTGFSYEQYF.

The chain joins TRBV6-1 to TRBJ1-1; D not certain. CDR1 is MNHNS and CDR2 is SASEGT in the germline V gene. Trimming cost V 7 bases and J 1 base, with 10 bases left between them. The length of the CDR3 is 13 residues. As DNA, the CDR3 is TGTGCCAGCACCAAAACAGAGAACACTGAAGCTTTCTTT. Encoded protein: CASTKTENTEAFF.

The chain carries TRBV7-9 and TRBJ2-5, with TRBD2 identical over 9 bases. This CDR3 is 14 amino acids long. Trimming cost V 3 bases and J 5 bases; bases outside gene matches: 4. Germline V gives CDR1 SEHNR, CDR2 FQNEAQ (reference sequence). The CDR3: CASSFPREGETQYF. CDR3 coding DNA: TGTGCCAGCAGCTTCCCGCGGGAGGGGGAGACCCAGTACTTC. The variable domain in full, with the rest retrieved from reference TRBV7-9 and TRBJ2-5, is DTGVSQNPRHKITKRGQNVTFRCDPISEHNRLYWYRQTLGQGPEFLTYFQNEAQLEKSRLLSDRFSAERPKGSFSTLEIQRTEQGDSAMYLCASSFPREGETQYFGPGTRLLVL.

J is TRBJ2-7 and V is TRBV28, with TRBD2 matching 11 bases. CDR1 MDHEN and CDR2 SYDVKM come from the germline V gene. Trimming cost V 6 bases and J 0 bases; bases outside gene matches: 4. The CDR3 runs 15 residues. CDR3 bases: TGTGCCAGCAGCCAAGGGACTAGCGGCTCCTACGAGCAGTACTTC. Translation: CASSQGTSGSYEQYF.

This CDR3 reads CASSSPEVVLNTEAFF. CDR3 nucleotides: TGTGCCAGCAGCTCCCCAGAGGTTGTGCTGAACACTGAAGCTTTCTTT. V and J are TRBV11-2 and TRBJ1-1; D uncertain. This CDR3 has 16 amino acids. Germline assignment: CDR1 SGHAT and CDR2 FQNNGV. Trimming left V 4 bases short and J 0 bases short, with 15 bases between.

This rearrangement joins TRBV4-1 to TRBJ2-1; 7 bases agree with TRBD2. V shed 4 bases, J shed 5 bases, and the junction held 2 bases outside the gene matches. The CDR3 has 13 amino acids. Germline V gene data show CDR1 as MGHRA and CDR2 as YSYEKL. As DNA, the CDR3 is TGCGCCAGCAGCCCCCTAGCGGACAATGAGCAGTTCTTC. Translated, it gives CASSPLADNEQFF.

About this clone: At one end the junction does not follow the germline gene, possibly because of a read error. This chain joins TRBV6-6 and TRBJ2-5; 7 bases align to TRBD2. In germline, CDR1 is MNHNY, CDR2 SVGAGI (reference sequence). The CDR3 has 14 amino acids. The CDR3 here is CASSRGLLQEAQYF. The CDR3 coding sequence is TGTGCCAGCAGTAGGGGACTACTCCAAGAGGCCCAGTACTTC.